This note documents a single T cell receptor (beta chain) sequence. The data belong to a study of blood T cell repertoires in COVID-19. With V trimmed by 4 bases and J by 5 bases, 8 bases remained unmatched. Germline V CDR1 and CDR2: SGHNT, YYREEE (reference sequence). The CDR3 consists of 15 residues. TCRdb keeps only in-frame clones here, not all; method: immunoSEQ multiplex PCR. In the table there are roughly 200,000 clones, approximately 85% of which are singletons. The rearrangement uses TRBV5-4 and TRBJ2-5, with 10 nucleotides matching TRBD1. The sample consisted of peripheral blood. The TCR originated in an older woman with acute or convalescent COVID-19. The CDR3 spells CASSPGQGRLETQYF. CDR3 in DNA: TGTGCCAGCAGCCCGGGACAGGGGAGGTTGGAGACCCAGTACTTC.